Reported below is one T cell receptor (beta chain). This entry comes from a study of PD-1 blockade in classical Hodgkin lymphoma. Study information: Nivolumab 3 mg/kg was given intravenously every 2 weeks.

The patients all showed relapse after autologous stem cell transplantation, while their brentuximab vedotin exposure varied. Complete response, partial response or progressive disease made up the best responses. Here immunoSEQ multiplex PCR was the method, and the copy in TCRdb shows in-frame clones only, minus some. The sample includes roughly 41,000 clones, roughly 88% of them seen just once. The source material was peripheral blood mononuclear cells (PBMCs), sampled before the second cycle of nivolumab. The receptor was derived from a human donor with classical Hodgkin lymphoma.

The CDR3 region has the DNA TGTGCCAGCAGTTTCCCGACAGAGAACTATGGCTACACCTTC. This sequence encodes CASSFPTENYGYTF. V gene TRBV6-6 combines with J gene TRBJ1-2; D perhaps matches TRBD1 (5 bases). The CDR3 contains 14 residues. CDR1 is MNHNY and CDR2 is SVGAGI in the germline V gene (reference sequence). The V end lost 4 bases, the J end lost 2 bases, and 11 bases lay between the germline ends.